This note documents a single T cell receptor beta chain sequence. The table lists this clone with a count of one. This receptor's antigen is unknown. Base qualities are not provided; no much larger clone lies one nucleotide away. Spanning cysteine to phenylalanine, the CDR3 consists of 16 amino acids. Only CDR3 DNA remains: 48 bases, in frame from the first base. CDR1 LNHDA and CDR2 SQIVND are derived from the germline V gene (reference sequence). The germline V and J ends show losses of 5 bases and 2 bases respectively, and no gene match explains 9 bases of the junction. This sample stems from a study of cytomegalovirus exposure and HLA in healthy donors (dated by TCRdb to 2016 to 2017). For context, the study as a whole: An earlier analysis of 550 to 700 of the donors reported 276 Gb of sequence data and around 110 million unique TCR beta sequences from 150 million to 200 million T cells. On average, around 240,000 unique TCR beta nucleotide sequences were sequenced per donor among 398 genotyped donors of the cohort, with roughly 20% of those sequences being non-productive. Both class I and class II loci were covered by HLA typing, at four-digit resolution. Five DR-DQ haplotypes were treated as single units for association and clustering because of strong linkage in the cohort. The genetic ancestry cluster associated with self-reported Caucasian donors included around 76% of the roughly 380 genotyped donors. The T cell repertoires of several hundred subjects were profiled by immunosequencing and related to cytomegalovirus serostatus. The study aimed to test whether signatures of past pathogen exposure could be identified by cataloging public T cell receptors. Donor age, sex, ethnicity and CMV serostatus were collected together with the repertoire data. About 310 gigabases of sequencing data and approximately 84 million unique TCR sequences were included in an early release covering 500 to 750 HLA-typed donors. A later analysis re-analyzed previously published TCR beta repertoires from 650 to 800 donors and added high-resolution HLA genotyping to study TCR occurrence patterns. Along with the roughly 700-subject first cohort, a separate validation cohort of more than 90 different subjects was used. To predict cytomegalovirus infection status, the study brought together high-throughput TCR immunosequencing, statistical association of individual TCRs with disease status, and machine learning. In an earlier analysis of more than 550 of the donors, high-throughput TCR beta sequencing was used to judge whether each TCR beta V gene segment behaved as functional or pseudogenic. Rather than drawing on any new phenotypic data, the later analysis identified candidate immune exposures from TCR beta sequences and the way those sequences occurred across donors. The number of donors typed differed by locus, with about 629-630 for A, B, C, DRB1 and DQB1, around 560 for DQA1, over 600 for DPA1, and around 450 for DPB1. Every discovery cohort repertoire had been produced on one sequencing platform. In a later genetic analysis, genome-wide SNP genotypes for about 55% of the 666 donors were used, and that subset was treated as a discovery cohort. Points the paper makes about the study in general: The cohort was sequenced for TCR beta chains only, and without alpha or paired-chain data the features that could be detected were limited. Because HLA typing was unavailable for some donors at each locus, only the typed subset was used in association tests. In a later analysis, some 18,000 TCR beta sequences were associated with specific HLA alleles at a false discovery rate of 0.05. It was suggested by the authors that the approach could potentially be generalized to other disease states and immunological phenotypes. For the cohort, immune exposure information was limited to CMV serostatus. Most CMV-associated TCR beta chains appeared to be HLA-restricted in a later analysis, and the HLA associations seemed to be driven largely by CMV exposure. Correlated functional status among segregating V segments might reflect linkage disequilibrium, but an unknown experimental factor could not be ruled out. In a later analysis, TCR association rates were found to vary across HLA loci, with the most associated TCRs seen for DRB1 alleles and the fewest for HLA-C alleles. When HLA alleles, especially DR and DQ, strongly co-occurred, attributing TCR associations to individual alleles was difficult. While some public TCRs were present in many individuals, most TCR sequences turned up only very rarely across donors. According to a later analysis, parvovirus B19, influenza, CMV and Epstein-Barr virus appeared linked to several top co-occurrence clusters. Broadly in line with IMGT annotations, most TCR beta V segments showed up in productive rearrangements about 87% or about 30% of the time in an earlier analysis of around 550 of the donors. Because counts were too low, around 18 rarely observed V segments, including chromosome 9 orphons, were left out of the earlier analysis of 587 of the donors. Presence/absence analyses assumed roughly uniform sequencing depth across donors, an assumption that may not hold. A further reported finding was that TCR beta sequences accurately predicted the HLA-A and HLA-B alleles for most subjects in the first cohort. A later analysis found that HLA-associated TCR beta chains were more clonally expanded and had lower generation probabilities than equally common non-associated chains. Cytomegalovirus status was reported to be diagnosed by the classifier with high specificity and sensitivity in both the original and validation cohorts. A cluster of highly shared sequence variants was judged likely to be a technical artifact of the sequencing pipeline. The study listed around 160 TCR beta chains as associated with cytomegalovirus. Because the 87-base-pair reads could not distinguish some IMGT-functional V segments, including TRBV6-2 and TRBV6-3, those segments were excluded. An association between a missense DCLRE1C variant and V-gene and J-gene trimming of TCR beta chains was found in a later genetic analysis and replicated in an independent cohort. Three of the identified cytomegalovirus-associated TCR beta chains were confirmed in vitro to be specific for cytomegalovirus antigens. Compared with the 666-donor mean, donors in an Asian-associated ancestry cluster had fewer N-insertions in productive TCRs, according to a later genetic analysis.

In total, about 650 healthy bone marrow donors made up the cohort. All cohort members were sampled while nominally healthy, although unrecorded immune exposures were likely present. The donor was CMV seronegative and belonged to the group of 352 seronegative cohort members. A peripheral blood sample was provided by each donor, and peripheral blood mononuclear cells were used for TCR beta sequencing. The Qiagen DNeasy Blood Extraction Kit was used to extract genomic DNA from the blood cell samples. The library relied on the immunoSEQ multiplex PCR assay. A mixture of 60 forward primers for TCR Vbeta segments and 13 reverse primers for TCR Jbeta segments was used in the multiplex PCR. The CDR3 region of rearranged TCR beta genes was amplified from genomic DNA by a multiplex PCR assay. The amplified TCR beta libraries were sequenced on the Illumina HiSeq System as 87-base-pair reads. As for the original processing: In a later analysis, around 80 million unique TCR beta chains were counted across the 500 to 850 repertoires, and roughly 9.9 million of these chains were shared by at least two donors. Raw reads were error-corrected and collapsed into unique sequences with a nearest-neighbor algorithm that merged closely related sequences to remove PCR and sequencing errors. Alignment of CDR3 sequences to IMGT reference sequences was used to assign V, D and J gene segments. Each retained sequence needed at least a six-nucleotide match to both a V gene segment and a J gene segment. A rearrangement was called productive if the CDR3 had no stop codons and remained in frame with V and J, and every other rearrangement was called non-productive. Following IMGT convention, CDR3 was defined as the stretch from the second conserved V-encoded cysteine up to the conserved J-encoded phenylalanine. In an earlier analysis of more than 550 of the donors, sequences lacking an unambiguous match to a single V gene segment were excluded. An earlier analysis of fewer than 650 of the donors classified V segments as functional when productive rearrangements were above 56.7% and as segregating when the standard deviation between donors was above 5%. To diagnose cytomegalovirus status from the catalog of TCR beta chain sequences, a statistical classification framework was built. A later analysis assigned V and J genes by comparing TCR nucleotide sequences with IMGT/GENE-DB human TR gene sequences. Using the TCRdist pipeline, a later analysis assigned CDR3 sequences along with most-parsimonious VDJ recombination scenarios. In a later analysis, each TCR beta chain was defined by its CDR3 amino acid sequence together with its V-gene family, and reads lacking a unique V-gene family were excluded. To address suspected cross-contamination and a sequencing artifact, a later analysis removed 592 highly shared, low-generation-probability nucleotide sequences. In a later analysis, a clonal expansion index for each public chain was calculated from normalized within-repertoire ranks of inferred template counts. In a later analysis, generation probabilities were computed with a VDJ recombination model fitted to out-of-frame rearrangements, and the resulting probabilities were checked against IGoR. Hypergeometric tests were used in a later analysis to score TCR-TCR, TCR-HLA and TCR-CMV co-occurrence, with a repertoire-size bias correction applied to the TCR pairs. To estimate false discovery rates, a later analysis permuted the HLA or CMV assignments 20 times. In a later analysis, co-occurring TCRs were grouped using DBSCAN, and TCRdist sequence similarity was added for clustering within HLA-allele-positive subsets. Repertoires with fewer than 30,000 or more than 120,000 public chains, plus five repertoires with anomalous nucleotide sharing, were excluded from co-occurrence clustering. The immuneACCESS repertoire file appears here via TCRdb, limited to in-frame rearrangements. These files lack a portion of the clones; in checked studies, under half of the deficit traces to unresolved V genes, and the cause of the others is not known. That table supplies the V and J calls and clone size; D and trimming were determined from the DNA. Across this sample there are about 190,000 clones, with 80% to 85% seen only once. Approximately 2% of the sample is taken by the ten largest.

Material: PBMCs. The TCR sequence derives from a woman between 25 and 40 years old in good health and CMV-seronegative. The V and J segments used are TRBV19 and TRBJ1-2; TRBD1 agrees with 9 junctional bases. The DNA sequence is TGTGCCAGTAGTCCGATTACGGGACAGGGAAACTATGGCTACACCTTC. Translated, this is CASSPITGQGNYGYTF.